Listed below are T cell receptor beta chains from one sample, sequenced in a study of shared clonotypes between healthy human individuals. Only in-frame clones appear in the TCRdb table, and some are missing; sequencing was by immunoSEQ multiplex PCR. The sample has hundreds of thousands of clones; about 96% are singletons. The sample was naive CD8+ T cells sorted from blood. Receptor source: a woman in her twenties or thirties in good health. Each CDR3 is given with its conserved first and last residue. Each record gives: J gene, V gene, clone size, D gene, CDR3 length, CDR3 DNA, CDR3 protein. The D gene is left open where the match is weak. Not all rows give a size; the values are once, few, many and, for expanded clones, a class.

j_call: TRBJ2-3; v_call: TRBV4-1; clone_size: once; d_call: TRBD1; cdr3_length: 19; cdr3_nt: TGCGCCAGCAGCCGAACGATTGGGACAGGTGCTGCCCTCACAGATACGCAGTATTTT; cdr3_aa: CASSRTIGTGAALTDTQYF
j_call: TRBJ2-5; v_call: TRBV4-1; clone_size: .; d_call: TRBD1; cdr3_length: 15; cdr3_nt: TGCGCCAGCAGCCTCCGACAGGGGGTCCAAGAGACCCAGTACTTC; cdr3_aa: CASSLRQGVQETQYF
j_call: TRBJ2-7; v_call: TRBV7-9; clone_size: once; d_call: .; cdr3_length: 12; cdr3_nt: TGTGCCACGCGGTCACTCGAGCGGGAGCAGTACTTC; cdr3_aa: CATRSLEREQYF
j_call: TRBJ2-5; v_call: TRBV19; clone_size: .; d_call: TRBD2; cdr3_length: 15; cdr3_nt: TGTGCCAGTAGTAAACCGGGACTAGCGAAAGAGACCCAGTACTTC; cdr3_aa: CASSKPGLAKETQYF
j_call: TRBJ1-5; v_call: TRBV27; clone_size: .; d_call: .; cdr3_length: 16; cdr3_nt: TGTGCCAGCAGTTCCCTGGGTGGGGTAAATAATCAGCCCCAGCATTTT; cdr3_aa: CASSSLGGVNNQPQHF
j_call: TRBJ2-5; v_call: TRBV5-4; clone_size: .; d_call: TRBD2; cdr3_length: 15; cdr3_nt: TGTGCCAGCAGCTCCGGGAGGACGCTCGGAGAGACCCAGTACTTC; cdr3_aa: CASSSGRTLGETQYF
j_call: TRBJ2-2; v_call: TRBV19; clone_size: .; d_call: .; cdr3_length: 13; cdr3_nt: TGTGCCAGTAAGAAACCCAACACCGGGGAGCTGTTTTTT; cdr3_aa: CASKKPNTGELFF
j_call: TRBJ2-7; v_call: TRBV5-1; clone_size: few; d_call: .; cdr3_length: 11; cdr3_nt: TGCGCCAGCAGCTTAGGCTACGAGCAGTACTTC; cdr3_aa: CASSLGYEQYF
j_call: TRBJ2-7; v_call: TRBV7-9; clone_size: .; d_call: TRBD1; cdr3_length: 17; cdr3_nt: TGTGCCAGCAGCCCCCGGACAGGGAACACAGGGGATTACGAGCAGTACTTC; cdr3_aa: CASSPRTGNTGDYEQYF
j_call: TRBJ1-1; v_call: TRBV11-2; clone_size: .; d_call: .; cdr3_length: 13; cdr3_nt: TGTGCCAGCAGCTCCTCCCTGCGCGCTGAAGCTTTCTTT; cdr3_aa: CASSSSLRAEAFF
j_call: TRBJ2-7; v_call: TRBV27; clone_size: .; d_call: .; cdr3_length: 19; cdr3_nt: TGTGCCAGCAGTTTATCGGCTGGGGGTGGGGCCCCCGGATTCTACGAGCAGTACTTC; cdr3_aa: CASSLSAGGGAPGFYEQYF
j_call: TRBJ2-3; v_call: TRBV14; clone_size: .; d_call: .; cdr3_length: 17; cdr3_nt: TGTGCCAGCAGCCAAGATTCGGGCCCCCTAGTCACAGATACGCAGTATTTT; cdr3_aa: CASSQDSGPLVTDTQYF
j_call: TRBJ1-5; v_call: TRBV27; clone_size: .; d_call: .; cdr3_length: 13; cdr3_nt: TGTGCCAGCAGTTATGGGTATCATCAGCCCCAGCATTTT; cdr3_aa: CASSYGYHQPQHF
j_call: TRBJ1-5; v_call: TRBV28; clone_size: .; d_call: TRBD1; cdr3_length: 15; cdr3_nt: TGTGCCAGCAGCTTGACGGGACAGGGCAATCAGCCCCAGCATTTT; cdr3_aa: CASSLTGQGNQPQHF
j_call: TRBJ2-1; v_call: TRBV5-6; clone_size: .; d_call: .; cdr3_length: 17; cdr3_nt: TGTGCCAGCAGCTTGACACGACTCGACGGCTCCTACAATGAGCAGTTCTTC; cdr3_aa: CASSLTRLDGSYNEQFF
j_call: TRBJ2-3; v_call: TRBV9; clone_size: .; d_call: TRBD2; cdr3_length: 18; cdr3_nt: TGTGCCAGCAGCGGAGCCCCCCGGGGAGCGGGGACCACAGATACGCAGTATTTT; cdr3_aa: CASSGAPRGAGTTDTQYF
j_call: TRBJ2-1; v_call: TRBV7-8; clone_size: .; d_call: .; cdr3_length: 15; cdr3_nt: TGTGCCAGCAGCTTAGCGGGGGGAGGCCTCCGGGAGCAGTTCTTC; cdr3_aa: CASSLAGGGLREQFF
j_call: TRBJ1-1; v_call: TRBV5-1; clone_size: .; d_call: TRBD1; cdr3_length: 16; cdr3_nt: TGCGCCAGCAGCATTGCCACCGGGACAGGGAACACTGAAGCTTTCTTT; cdr3_aa: CASSIATGTGNTEAFF
j_call: TRBJ2-1; v_call: TRBV9; clone_size: .; d_call: TRBD1; cdr3_length: 19; cdr3_nt: TGTGCCAGCAGCGTAGAGGGACAGGGGCCTGTTTTCGCCTACAATGAGCAGTTCTTC; cdr3_aa: CASSVEGQGPVFAYNEQFF
j_call: TRBJ1-5; v_call: TRBV6-6; clone_size: .; d_call: .; cdr3_length: 16; cdr3_nt: TGTGCCAGCAGCCCGGGGCCTCGACTCCTCAATCAGCCCCAGCATTTT; cdr3_aa: CASSPGPRLLNQPQHF
j_call: TRBJ1-2; v_call: TRBV4-1; clone_size: .; d_call: TRBD1; cdr3_length: 14; cdr3_nt: TGCGCCAGCAGCCAAGAAACCAGGGGGCTTGGCTACACCTTC; cdr3_aa: CASSQETRGLGYTF
j_call: TRBJ2-7; v_call: TRBV4-1; clone_size: .; d_call: .; cdr3_length: 14; cdr3_nt: TGCGCCAGCAGCCAAGTCTTCGGCCGGTACGAGCAGTACTTC; cdr3_aa: CASSQVFGRYEQYF
j_call: TRBJ2-3; v_call: TRBV28; clone_size: .; d_call: TRBD2; cdr3_length: 16; cdr3_nt: TGTGCCAGCAGTTTAGTGCGGGAGCGAAGCACAGATACGCAGTATTTT; cdr3_aa: CASSLVRERSTDTQYF
j_call: TRBJ2-4; v_call: TRBV10-2; clone_size: .; d_call: .; cdr3_length: 16; cdr3_nt: TGCGCCAGCAGTGAGTCAGGTGGGGCACAAGAAAACATTCAGTACTTC; cdr3_aa: CASSESGGAQENIQYF
j_call: TRBJ2-1; v_call: TRBV27; clone_size: .; d_call: TRBD2; cdr3_length: 17; cdr3_nt: TGTGCCAGCAGGCTAGCGGGAGTTATTGTCCCCTACAATGAGCAGTTCTTC; cdr3_aa: CASRLAGVIVPYNEQFF
j_call: TRBJ2-7; v_call: TRBV6-1; clone_size: .; d_call: .; cdr3_length: 13; cdr3_nt: TGTGCCAGCAGTGTCCCCGCTGTCTACGAGCAGTACTTC; cdr3_aa: CASSVPAVYEQYF
j_call: TRBJ2-2; v_call: TRBV2; clone_size: .; d_call: .; cdr3_length: 10; cdr3_nt: TGTGCCAGCTCCTCCGGGGAGCTGTTTTTT; cdr3_aa: CASSSGELFF